This is a list of T cell receptor beta chains from one sample in a study of CD8 T cells in Susac syndrome. TCRdb recomputed calls from the immunoSEQ multiplex PCR reads with MiXCR, one row per CDR3 protein. The repertoire has 75,000 or so distinct CDR3 sequences, approximately 95% of them found once; the top ten carry more than 0.8%. The sequencing sample was made of CD8+ T cells from PBMCs. The receptors here all came from a human donor with Susac syndrome. The CDR3 runs from the conserved cysteine through the conserved F or W. The D gene is left open where the match is weak. The size field is filled for only some rows; it gives once, few, many or a size class.

D gene: TRBD1
clone size: .
V gene: TRBV7-9
J gene: TRBJ2-7
CDR3 DNA: TGTGCCAGCCAATCAGGGGGCGAGCAGTACTTC
CDR3 protein: CASQSGGEQYF

D gene: .
clone size: .
V gene: TRBV19
J gene: TRBJ2-3
CDR3 DNA: TGCGCCAGTTTTCACCGGGACCAGAGCACAGATACGCAGTATTTT
CDR3 protein: CASFHRDQSTDTQYF

D gene: .
clone size: .
V gene: TRBV13
J gene: TRBJ2-4
CDR3 DNA: TGTGCCAGCAGCTTAACCTCTCTAGCCAAAAACATTCAGTACTTC
CDR3 protein: CASSLTSLAKNIQYF

D gene: .
clone size: .
V gene: TRBV7-9
J gene: TRBJ1-1
CDR3 DNA: TGTGCCAGCAGCCTGACCCACGGGGACACTGAAGCTTTCTTT
CDR3 protein: CASSLTHGDTEAFF

D gene: .
clone size: .
V gene: TRBV7-9
J gene: TRBJ2-5
CDR3 DNA: TGTGCCAGCAGCTTAGGGCAGAAGGAGACCCAGTACTTC
CDR3 protein: CASSLGQKETQYF

D gene: .
clone size: .
V gene: TRBV14
J gene: TRBJ2-7
CDR3 DNA: TGTGCCAGCAGCCCTCGAATCCCCGCAGCGAGCTCCTACGAGCAGTACTTC
CDR3 protein: CASSPRIPAASSYEQYF

D gene: .
clone size: .
V gene: TRBV4-3
J gene: TRBJ1-5
CDR3 DNA: TGCGCCAGCAGCCAAGATTATAACAGAGGTCAGCCCCAGCATTTT
CDR3 protein: CASSQDYNRGQPQHF

D gene: .
clone size: .
V gene: TRBV25-1
J gene: TRBJ2-5
CDR3 DNA: TGTGCCAGCAGTGAAGGGGTCGGGGGGCCGGTCTGGGAGACCCAGTACTTC
CDR3 protein: CASSEGVGGPVWETQYF

D gene: .
clone size: .
V gene: TRBV5-6
J gene: TRBJ1-2
CDR3 DNA: TGTGCCAGCAGCTTGGGTGGGGCAGCTTACTATGGCTACACCTTC
CDR3 protein: CASSLGGAAYYGYTF

D gene: .
clone size: .
V gene: TRBV4-3
J gene: TRBJ2-7
CDR3 DNA: TGCGCCAGCAGCCAAGAAGCAGAAAGGGAGCAGTACTTC
CDR3 protein: CASSQEAEREQYF

D gene: .
clone size: .
V gene: TRBV12-3/TRBV12-4
J gene: TRBJ2-1
CDR3 DNA: TGTGCCAGCATTGCCAAAGGCAATGAGCAGTTCTTC
CDR3 protein: CASIAKGNEQFF

D gene: .
clone size: .
V gene: TRBV3-1
J gene: TRBJ2-7
CDR3 DNA: TGTGCCAGCAGCCAAGGCCCGACCGGGTGGGACGAGCAGTACTTC
CDR3 protein: CASSQGPTGWDEQYF

D gene: .
clone size: .
V gene: TRBV6-5
J gene: TRBJ2-1
CDR3 DNA: TGTGCCAGCAGTAGCGGTCGCTACCATGAGCAGTTCTTC
CDR3 protein: CASSSGRYHEQFF

D gene: .
clone size: .
V gene: TRBV27
J gene: TRBJ1-5
CDR3 DNA: TGTGCCAGCAGTTTGATCAATCAGCCCCAGCATTTT
CDR3 protein: CASSLINQPQHF

D gene: .
clone size: .
V gene: TRBV5-6
J gene: TRBJ1-1
CDR3 DNA: TGTGCCAGCAGCGAACAGGGTGTCGGTGAAGCTTTCTTT
CDR3 protein: CASSEQGVGEAFF

D gene: TRBD2
clone size: .
V gene: TRBV12-3/TRBV12-4
J gene: TRBJ2-1
CDR3 DNA: TGTGCCAGCAGTTTGTTTAGCGGGGGGGGTCCCTACAATGAGCAGTTCTTC
CDR3 protein: CASSLFSGGGPYNEQFF

D gene: .
clone size: .
V gene: TRBV6-5
J gene: TRBJ2-1
CDR3 DNA: TGTGCCAGCAGTTACTCAGGTCAGGTGGGGTACAATGAGCAGTTCTTC
CDR3 protein: CASSYSGQVGYNEQFF

D gene: .
clone size: .
V gene: TRBV20-1
J gene: TRBJ2-2
CDR3 DNA: TGCAGTGCTAGAAATACTGGACAGCTGAACACCGGGGAGCTGTTTTTT
CDR3 protein: CSARNTGQLNTGELFF

D gene: .
clone size: once
V gene: TRBV7-2
J gene: TRBJ1-4
CDR3 DNA: TGTGCCAGCAGCTTAGCGGCAGGAATCGGCGAAAAACTGTTTTTT
CDR3 protein: CASSLAAGIGEKLFF

D gene: .
clone size: .
V gene: TRBV9
J gene: TRBJ2-3
CDR3 DNA: TGTGCCAGCAGCCCGGGACTCCTGGATACGCAGTATTTT
CDR3 protein: CASSPGLLDTQYF

D gene: .
clone size: once
V gene: TRBV15
J gene: TRBJ2-5
CDR3 DNA: TGTGCCACCAGTTCGACAACGCCTCAAGAGACCCAGTACTTC
CDR3 protein: CATSSTTPQETQYF

D gene: .
clone size: .
V gene: TRBV9
J gene: TRBJ1-6
CDR3 DNA: TGTGCCAGCAGCGTAGGAGGTGATTATAATTCACCCCTCCACTTT
CDR3 protein: CASSVGGDYNSPLHF

D gene: .
clone size: .
V gene: TRBV27
J gene: TRBJ1-2
CDR3 DNA: TGTGCCAGCAGTCTCGGACCGAACAGGGTAAATGGCTACACCTTC
CDR3 protein: CASSLGPNRVNGYTF

D gene: .
clone size: few
V gene: TRBV7-9
J gene: TRBJ2-1
CDR3 DNA: TGTGCCAGCAGCTTAGGAGGGACAGAGCAGTTCTTC
CDR3 protein: CASSLGGTEQFF

D gene: TRBD2
clone size: .
V gene: TRBV10-3
J gene: TRBJ2-3
CDR3 DNA: TGTGCCACGGAGACTAGCGGGAGGCCTGGAACAGATACGCAGTATTTT
CDR3 protein: CATETSGRPGTDTQYF

D gene: TRBD2
clone size: few
V gene: TRBV4-2
J gene: TRBJ2-2
CDR3 DNA: TGTGCCAGCAGCCAAACTAGCGGGGGGAGCGGGGAGCTGTTTTTT
CDR3 protein: CASSQTSGGSGELFF

D gene: .
clone size: .
V gene: TRBV28
J gene: TRBJ2-5
CDR3 DNA: TGTGCCAGCAGTTTAGGGCGGCAAGAGACCCAGTACTTC
CDR3 protein: CASSLGRQETQYF

D gene: .
clone size: once
V gene: TRBV12-3/TRBV12-4
J gene: TRBJ2-7
CDR3 DNA: TGTGCCAGCAGTTTAGGTCTTGACGAGCAGTACTTC
CDR3 protein: CASSLGLDEQYF

D gene: TRBD2
clone size: .
V gene: TRBV12-3/TRBV12-4
J gene: TRBJ2-7
CDR3 DNA: TGTGCCAGCAGTATTAGACTAGCGGGAGTAGACGAGCAGTACTTC
CDR3 protein: CASSIRLAGVDEQYF

D gene: TRBD1
clone size: .
V gene: TRBV6-5
J gene: TRBJ2-7
CDR3 DNA: TGTGCCAGCAGTTCATCGGACAGGGGCCACGAGCAGTACTTC
CDR3 protein: CASSSSDRGHEQYF